The 10 T cell receptor beta chains presented below share a single source sample, sequenced in a study of cytomegalovirus exposure and HLA in healthy donors (dated by TCRdb to 2015 to 2018). Library construction relied on the immunoSEQ multiplex PCR assay. For the multiplex PCR, a mixture combining 60 forward primers for TCR Vbeta segments and 13 reverse primers for TCR Jbeta segments was used. The immuneACCESS repertoire file appears here via TCRdb, limited to in-frame rearrangements. These files lack a portion of the clones; in checked studies, under half of the deficit traces to unresolved V genes, and the cause of the others is not known. Within this sample are 150,000 to 200,000 clones, with about 87% of them counted one time only. Under 2% of the sample goes to the ten largest clones. Sequenced: PBMCs. The receptor set was obtained from a woman younger than 30 in good health and CMV-seronegative.

This clone came up a few times. The chain recombines TRBV21-1 with TRBJ1-1. TRBV21-1 is termed a pseudogene. This CDR3 comprises 18 residues. CDR3 sequence reads: CASSTYKHSPLEGTEAFF. The CDR3 DNA reads TGTGCCAGCAGCACCTACAAACACTCTCCCCTTGAGGGCACTGAAGCTTTCTTT.

The rearrangement links TRBV7-9 to TRBJ2-3; the match to TRBD2 covers 11 bases. Trimming removed 3 bases from V and 2 bases from J; junction bases left unmatched: 1. The length of the CDR3 is 15 residues. CDR1 is SEHNR and CDR2 is FQNEAQ in the germline V gene (reference sequence). CDR3 residues: CASSLTSGNTDTQYF. For the CDR3, the DNA is TGTGCCAGCAGCTTGACTAGCGGGAACACAGATACGCAGTATTTT.

This chain connects TRBV4-1 to TRBJ1-4, with 9 bases that match TRBD1. The CDR3 totals 16 residues. The V and J ends lost 1 base and 1 base, in that order; junction bases with no gene match: 1. CDR1 is MGHRA, CDR2 YSYEKL, per germline. The CDR3 nucleotides are TGCGCCAGCAGCCAAGGGACAGGGGAAACTAATGAAAAACTGTTTTTT. It translates to CASSQGTGETNEKLFF.

This chain links TRBV30 with TRBJ2-2, with a tentative D call TRBD1 (5 bases). CDR1 is GTSNPN, CDR2 SVGIG, per germline (reference sequence). V was cut by 0 bases and J by 6 bases, with 5 bases left in between. The length of the CDR3 is 12 residues. DNA for the CDR3: TGTGCCTGGAGTGTAGGGGCCGGGGAGCTGTTTTTT. It yields the protein CAWSVGAGELFF.

This clone was found once. This sequence joins TRBV4-2 and TRBJ2-7, with 8 positions matching TRBD1. The V and J ends lost 5 bases and 0 bases, in that order; junction bases with no gene match: 6. This CDR3 spans 15 amino acids. In germline, CDR1 is LGHNA, CDR2 YNFKEQ. CDR3 in amino acids: CASSRGTGTSYEQYF. The DNA for the CDR3 is TGTGCCAGCAGCAGGGGGACAGGCACCTCCTACGAGCAGTACTTC.

The J gene is TRBJ1-2, the V gene TRBV6-5; 7 nucleotides match TRBD1. The CDR3 loop spans 13 amino acids. Unmatched junction bases numbered 3, after V lost 8 bases and J lost 0 bases. Germline V lookup: CDR1 MNHEY, CDR2 SVGAGI. The CDR3: CASFGTANYGYTF. The CDR3 DNA follows: TGTGCCAGCTTCGGGACAGCTAACTATGGCTACACCTTC.

Comment on this clone: The junction differs from germline at one of its ends, possibly a read error. The rearrangement links TRBV7-9 to TRBJ2-7; 12 bases agree with TRBD1. The V gene's germline CDR1 is SEHNR and CDR2 FQNEAQ (reference sequence). The CDR3 is 18 residues long. The CDR3 DNA is TGTTCCAGCAGCACATACCAGTTGGGGACAGGGGGCGCGCGAGAGCAGTACTTC. Amino acids: CSSSTYQLGTGGAREQYF.

The DNA of the CDR3 is TGTGCCAGCAGCTTAGAGAGGTACGAGCAGTACTTC. Translation gives CASSLERYEQYF. The rearrangement links TRBV7-2 to TRBJ2-7; D unclear. Looked up from germline, CDR1 is SGHTA and CDR2 is FQGNSA. Trimming removed 1 base at V and 4 bases at J, with 5 bases between. CDR3 length: 12 amino acids. Supplemented by reference TRBV7-2 and TRBJ2-7, the full variable domain reads GAGVSQSPSNKVTEKGKDVELRCDPISGHTALYWYRQSLGQGLEFLIYFQGNSAPDKSGLPSDRFSAERTGGSVSTLTIQRTQQEDSAVYLCASSLERYEQYFGPGTRLTVT.

The chain combines TRBV6-1 with TRBJ2-1; D ambiguous. Trimming left V 4 bases short and J 6 bases short, with 13 bases between. Germline V gives CDR1 MNHNS, CDR2 SASEGT. The CDR3 runs 14 residues. The CDR3 reads CASSGPGLINEQFF. The DNA for the CDR3 is TGTGCCAGCAGTGGTCCCGGTCTTATCAATGAGCAGTTCTTC.

The rearrangement links TRBV30 to TRBJ2-1, with D possibly matching TRBD2 (5 bases). CDR1 is GTSNPN, CDR2 SVGIG, per germline (reference sequence). The germline V and J ends were trimmed by 2 bases and 7 bases, with 12 bases remaining between them. This CDR3 comprises 13 residues. The CDR3 here is CAWSRGGGNEQFF. The DNA for the CDR3 is TGTGCCTGGAGTCGAGGAGGAGGAAATGAGCAGTTCTTC.